The present T cell receptor (beta chain) was sequenced within a study of metastatic and nonmetastatic thyroid tumors. In the study overall: The authors compared repertoires across blood and tumor or nodule tissue from malignant and benign thyroid patients.

Study results and limitations: A significant increase in TCR beta diversity was reportedly seen in malignant thyroid tumors relative to benign nodules, in blood and tumor.

Thyroid surgery had not been preceded by any treatment in any patient. This clone occurred many times. Its antigen is undetermined. Per the original methods: Built for papillary thyroid cancer, a distant-metastasis classifier drew on CDR3 differences across clinicopathological groups. With MiXCR, TCRdb called clones anew from the PCR reads. Clone size and V and J calls follow TCRdb, not the original study. The profile covers around 40,000 clones, with about a sixth appearing a single time and around 6.6% taken by the ten largest. The CDR3 consists of 12 residues. Germline V gene data show CDR1 as LGHNA and CDR2 as YNFKEQ. Trimming removed 8 bases from V and 13 bases from J; junction bases left unmatched: 13.

The chain uses TRBV4-2 and TRBJ2-7, with 8 positions matching TRBD2. The source is a male donor with papillary thyroid cancer or a benign thyroid nodule (not recorded which). Some clones in this sample may be carry-over from other donors' samples. The material sequenced was blood. The CDR3 DNA follows: TGTGCCAGCCGCCCCGGGGGGGGCCCGTTATACTTC. Protein product: CASRPGGGPLYF.